The clone carrying this T cell receptor (beta chain) is medium-sized in the sample. Its specificity is unknown. This sample was taken from a study of metastatic and nonmetastatic thyroid tumors. About the research overall: The authors compared repertoires across blood and tumor or nodule tissue from malignant and benign thyroid patients.

In the original workflow: The study's classifier, a distant-metastasis tool for papillary thyroid cancer, was built using CDR3 differences across clinicopathological groups. TCRdb re-processed the PCR reads through MiXCR. TCRdb's processing, not the study's, gives the V and J calls here. The repertoire holds 9,000 to 13,000 clones, with 12% as singletons. General study points: In blood and tumor, TCR beta diversity was reportedly significantly higher in malignant thyroid tumors than in benign nodules.

The entire patient cohort was treatment-naive prior to thyroid surgery. Germline CDR1 and CDR2: LNHNV and YYDKDF (reference sequence). V lost 1 base and J lost 4, with 13 bases in between. The CDR3 totals 16 residues. The clonotype was recovered from a female donor with papillary thyroid cancer or a benign thyroid nodule (not recorded which). Some clones in this sample may be carry-over from other donors' samples. Sequenced: blood. The rearrangement links TRBV15 to TRBJ2-2, with D unclear. CDR3 protein: CATSRGIALGTGELFF. The CDR3, as DNA: TGTGCCACCAGCAGAGGTATCGCTTTGGGCACCGGGGAGCTGTTTTTT.